A single sample is the source of the 21 T cell receptor beta chains below, sequenced in a study of read filtering for tumor transcriptome and immune sequencing. This library used roughly 400 ng RNA and molecular barcoded adaptors spanning alpha/delta and beta/gamma chains. Each CDR3 protein is one row after TCRdb ran MiXCR on the reads. The sample has about 46,000 distinct CDR3 sequences; over 9.5% are singletons. Sequencing was carried out using a population of CD138-negative cells sorted from bone marrow. These receptor sequences come from a donor aged 40 or older with multiple myeloma.

This clonotype was seen repeatedly, ten times or more. The chain joins TRBV10-3 to TRBJ1-2; 10 bases map to TRBD1. The CDR3 is 15 amino acids. After removal of 2 bases from V and 8 bases from J, the junction contained 8 bases not matched to a gene. The germline V gene has CDR1 ENHRY and CDR2 SYGVKD. This chain's CDR3 is CAISEPRQGAGGYTF. The CDR3 DNA reads as TGTGCCATCAGTGAGCCACGACAGGGGGCGGGCGGCTACACCTTC.

This clonotype was observed a few times. This sequence may be a read error, since a much larger clone differs from it by one base. The chain employs TRBV29-1 and TRBJ2-7; 7 nucleotides line up with TRBD2. Germline values: CDR1 SQVTM, CDR2 ANQGSEA. With V trimmed by 3 bases and J by 11 bases, 7 bases remained unmatched. The CDR3 loop spans 11 amino acids. In nucleotides, the CDR3 is TGCAGCGTTGAGGAGCGGGGTATTGAGTACTTC. It codes for CSVEERGIEYF.

This clonotype was picked up many times. The rearrangement joins TRBV29-1 to TRBJ1-1; the D is unclear. Germline loops: CDR1 SQVTM, CDR2 ANQGSEA. There are 14 residues in the CDR3. V lost 7 bases and J 1 base, leaving 16 bases between the germline ends. CDR3 sequence reads: CSATLGGRNTEAFF. As DNA, the CDR3 is TGCAGCGCCACTTTGGGAGGGAGGAACACTGAAGCTTTCTTT.

The table lists this clonotype with many counts. The chain has TRBV18 and TRBJ2-2; TRBD2 matches at 12 bases. Looked up from germline, CDR1 is KGHSH and CDR2 is LQKENI. V was pared by 5 bases and J by 1 base, with 2 bases of the junction left unmatched. The CDR3 consists of 16 residues. CDR3 protein: CASSSTSGRNTGELFF. The CDR3 DNA sequence: TGTGCCAGCTCATCGACTAGCGGGAGGAACACCGGGGAGCTGTTTTTT.

This clonotype was counted ten times or more. The rearrangement joins TRBV19 to TRBJ2-7; no firm D call. V lost 3 bases, J lost 5 bases, and 17 bases lay in between. CDR1 LNHDA and CDR2 SQIVND come from the germline V gene (reference sequence). The CDR3 sequence is 15 residues long. The CDR3 loop is CASSIRSLKGDEQYF. The CDR3 DNA follows: TGTGCCAGTAGTATTAGGAGCCTGAAGGGCGACGAGCAGTACTTC.

This clonotype was counted ten times or more. The chain recombines TRBV29-1 with TRBJ2-1; 13 nucleotides align to TRBD2. V lost 8 bases, J lost 7 bases, and 8 bases stayed unmatched. The CDR3 covers 14 residues. Germline-derived CDR1 and CDR2 are SQVTM and ANQGSEA. CDR3 loop: CSSGLAGAMNEQFF. CDR3 nucleotide sequence: TGCAGCTCCGGACTAGCGGGAGCCATGAATGAGCAGTTCTTC.

This clonotype showed up many times. V and J are TRBV18 and TRBJ2-1; D remains unclear. This CDR3 is built from 16 residues. Germline assignment: CDR1 KGHSH and CDR2 LQKENI. V lost 8 bases to trimming and J lost 6 bases, with 23 bases between them. This chain's CDR3 is CASASLMVAGVNEQFF. The DNA for the CDR3 is TGTGCCAGCGCATCCCTGATGGTTGCAGGTGTCAATGAGCAGTTCTTC.

This clonotype was detected ten times or more. The chain links TRBV6-4 to TRBJ2-1, with 8 bases identical to TRBD2. CDR3 length: 17 residues. Losses at the gene ends were 2 bases for V and 1 base for J; bases not matched to a gene: 7. Per germline, CDR1 MRHNA and CDR2 SNTAGT. The CDR3 nucleotides read TGTGCCAGCAGTGACCTCCAGACTAGCGATTCCTACAATGAGCAGTTCTTC. Amino acids: CASSDLQTSDSYNEQFF.

This clonotype was picked up many times. The chain has TRBV2 and TRBJ2-1; TRBD2 is a possible D gene (6 bases). Germline CDR1 SNHLY, CDR2 FYNNEI. Between the trimmed V and J ends, which lost 2 bases and 4 bases, there was a span of 9 bases. The CDR3 contains 14 residues. The CDR3 reads CASSELAAYNEQFF. As DNA, the CDR3 is TGTGCCAGCAGTGAATTAGCGGCTTACAATGAGCAGTTCTTC.

This clonotype was counted ten times or more. V usage is TRBV11-3 and J usage is TRBJ2-1; D could derive from TRBD1 or TRBD2 (5 bases each). Per the germline V gene, CDR1 is SGHNT and CDR2 is YENEEA. With 5 bases removed from V and 0 bases from J, the gap between germline ends came to 14 bases. The CDR3 runs to 16 residues. The CDR3 loop reads CASSRGPDSSYNEQFF. For the CDR3, the DNA is TGTGCCAGCAGCCGGGGACCCGATAGCTCCTACAATGAGCAGTTCTTC.

Worth noting for this clonotype: This may stem from a read error, because a much larger clone lies one nucleotide away. This sequence joins TRBV5-1 and TRBJ1-6; D possibly corresponds to TRBD1 (5 bases). This CDR3 comprises 15 residues. Germline CDR1 and CDR2: SGHRS and YFSETQ. Here the CDR3 DNA reads TGCGCCAGCAGTCGTAACGGGGCAGGGAATTCAACCCTCCACTTT. Protein product: CASSRNGAGNSTLHF.

This clonotype was recorded many times. The V gene is TRBV5-4, the J gene TRBJ2-1, with D possibly being TRBD2 (6 bases). The CDR3 is 16 amino acids. CDR1 SGHNT and CDR2 YYREEE come from the germline V gene (reference sequence). Trimming cost V 5 bases and J 1 base, with 16 bases left between them. The CDR3 protein is CASRPGELRSYNEQFF. The CDR3 DNA reads as TGTGCCAGCAGGCCGGGAGAACTACGGTCCTACAATGAGCAGTTCTTC.

This clonotype occurred many times. V gene TRBV20-1 combines with J gene TRBJ2-1; TRBD1 aligns across 10 bases. The V and J ends lost 0 bases and 2 bases, in that order; junction bases with no gene match: 13. The CDR3 is made up of 19 amino acids. The germline V gene has CDR1 DFQATT and CDR2 SNEGSKA (reference sequence). CDR3: CSARDRDRGTTSTYNEQFF. CDR3 nucleotide sequence: TGCAGTGCTAGAGATCGGGACAGGGGAACCACCTCCACCTACAATGAGCAGTTCTTC.

This clonotype was seen repeatedly, ten times or more. In DNA, the CDR3 is TGTGCCAGCCTAGCGGGGAGGGGAGCTTTCTTT. It encodes CASLAGRGAFF. The chain has TRBV6-6 and TRBJ1-1; D perhaps matches TRBD1 (5 bases). Germline lookup yields CDR1 MNHNY and CDR2 SVGAGI (reference sequence). This CDR3 contains 11 residues. With 8 bases removed from V and 10 bases from J, the gap between germline ends came to 14 bases.

This clonotype was observed at least ten times. This chain links TRBV7-6 with TRBJ2-2, with 8 bases matching TRBD2. V lost 6 bases, J lost 1 base, and 10 bases stayed unmatched. The germline V gene has CDR1 SGHVS and CDR2 FNYEAQ. The CDR3 loop spans 17 amino acids. The CDR3: CASSSPAGALNTGELFF. The CDR3 DNA follows: TGTGCCAGCAGTTCGCCAGCGGGAGCCCTGAACACCGGGGAGCTGTTTTTT.

In this sample, this clonotype turned up many times. The germline gene is not matched at one end of the junction; a read error may be the cause. The CDR3 is CASSFRGRDYNGQFF. CDR3 nucleotides: TGTGCCAGCAGCTTCCGCGGGAGAGACTACAATGGGCAGTTCTTC. This chain connects TRBV7-2 to TRBJ2-1; 7 positions agree with TRBD2. The CDR3 runs to 15 residues. Germline CDR1 reads SGHTA; CDR2 reads FQGNSA.

This clonotype is medium-sized (0.01 to 0.1%) by share. Sequence at one end of the junction differs from germline and may be a read error. The gene calls are TRBV4-1 and TRBJ2-1; D ambiguous. CDR1 is MGHRA, CDR2 YSYEKL, per germline. CDR3 length: 13 residues. The CDR3 DNA reads as TGTGCCAGCAGCCAAGATCTGGACAATGAGCAGTTCTTC. Translating gives CASSQDLDNEQFF.

This clonotype was counted at least ten times. V and J are TRBV30 and TRBJ1-4; perhaps TRBD1 as D (5 bases). CDR3 length equals 13 residues. Germline lookup yields CDR1 GTSNPN and CDR2 SVGIG (reference sequence). Trimming pared 0 bases from V and 5 bases from J, leaving 7 bases between. The chain's CDR3 is CAWSVSGNEKLFF. The CDR3 DNA sequence: TGTGCCTGGAGTGTATCAGGGAATGAAAAACTGTTTTTT.

This clonotype was seen repeatedly, ten times or more. One junction end disagrees with the germline gene, perhaps due to a read error. This chain links TRBV20-1 with TRBJ2-1, with D tentatively TRBD2 (6 bases). The length of the CDR3 is 12 residues. The germline gives CDR1 DFQATT, CDR2 SNEGSKA (reference sequence). CDR3 nucleotide sequence: TGCAGTCCTAGTGGGGACTCCAATGAGCAGTTCTTC. Protein sequence: CSPSGDSNEQFF.

This clonotype appeared many times. The conserved final phenylalanine or tryptophan is absent from the CDR3, which likely points to a read error. The DNA is omitted, as the CDR3 cannot be located on it reliably, and the CDR3 follows TCRdb's listing. The V call is TRBV6-5, the J call TRBJ2-1; TRBD1 was called by the table and not checked on the DNA. The CDR3 is 12 amino acids long, termini counted. The germline gives CDR1 MNHEY, CDR2 SVGAGI. CDR3 loop: CASSHQTGGLQV.

This clonotype was seen repeatedly, ten times or more. The J gene is TRBJ1-1, the V gene TRBV18; TRBD1 might be the D (5 bases). Germline CDR1 and CDR2: KGHSH and LQKENI. This CDR3 contains 14 residues. The germline V and J ends were trimmed by 1 base and 0 bases, with 6 bases remaining between them. CDR3 residues: CASSPRQMNTEAFF. As DNA, the CDR3 is TGTGCCAGCTCACCACGACAGATGAACACTGAAGCTTTCTTT.